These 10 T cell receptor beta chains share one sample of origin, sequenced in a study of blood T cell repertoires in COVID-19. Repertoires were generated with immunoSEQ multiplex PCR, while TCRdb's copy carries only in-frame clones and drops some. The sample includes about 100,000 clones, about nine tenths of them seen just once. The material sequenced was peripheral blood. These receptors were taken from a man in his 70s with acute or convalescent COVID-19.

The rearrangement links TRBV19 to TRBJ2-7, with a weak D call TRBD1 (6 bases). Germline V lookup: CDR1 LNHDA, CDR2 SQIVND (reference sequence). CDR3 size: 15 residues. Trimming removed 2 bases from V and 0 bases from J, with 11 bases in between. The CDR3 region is CASSIRTANSYEQYF. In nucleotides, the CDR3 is TGTGCCAGTAGTATAAGGACAGCCAACTCCTACGAGCAGTACTTC.

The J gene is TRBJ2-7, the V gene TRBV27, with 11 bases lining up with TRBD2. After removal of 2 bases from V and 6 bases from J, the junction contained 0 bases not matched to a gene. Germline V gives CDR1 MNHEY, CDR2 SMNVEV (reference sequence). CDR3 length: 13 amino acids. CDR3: CASSLGLAGEQYF. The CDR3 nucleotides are TGTGCCAGCAGTTTAGGACTAGCGGGCGAGCAGTACTTC.

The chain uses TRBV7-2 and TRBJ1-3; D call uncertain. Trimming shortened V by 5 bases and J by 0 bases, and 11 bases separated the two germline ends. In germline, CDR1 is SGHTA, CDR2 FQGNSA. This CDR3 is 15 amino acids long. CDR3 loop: CASSPQVHSGNTIYF. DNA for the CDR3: TGTGCCAGCAGCCCCCAGGTACACTCTGGAAACACCATATATTTT.

CDR3 in amino acids: CASSFRGRAPAQYF. The CDR3 DNA sequence: TGTGCCAGCAGCTTTCGGGGGAGGGCCCCAGCGCAGTATTTT. The chain joins TRBV7-2 to TRBJ2-3; 7 nucleotides line up with TRBD2. Germline V gives CDR1 SGHTA, CDR2 FQGNSA. This CDR3 has 14 amino acids. V shed 3 bases, J shed 10 bases, and the junction held 10 bases outside the gene matches.

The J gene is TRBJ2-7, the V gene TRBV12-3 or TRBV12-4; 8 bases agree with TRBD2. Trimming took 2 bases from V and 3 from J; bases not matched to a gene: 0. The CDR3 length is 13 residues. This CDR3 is CASSLSGSYEQYF. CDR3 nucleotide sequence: TGTGCCAGCAGTTTAAGCGGGAGCTACGAGCAGTACTTC.

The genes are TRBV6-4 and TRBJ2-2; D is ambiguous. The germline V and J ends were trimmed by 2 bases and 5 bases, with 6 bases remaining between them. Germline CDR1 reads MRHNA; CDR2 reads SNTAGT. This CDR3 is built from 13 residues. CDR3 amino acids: CASSDPYTGELFF. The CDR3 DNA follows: TGTGCCAGCAGTGACCCCTATACCGGGGAGCTGTTTTTT.

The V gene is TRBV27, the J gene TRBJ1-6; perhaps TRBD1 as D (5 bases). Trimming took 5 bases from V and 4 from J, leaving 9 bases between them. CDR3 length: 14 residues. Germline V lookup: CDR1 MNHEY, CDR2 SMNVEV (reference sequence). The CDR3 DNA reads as TGTGCCAGCAGTAGGACACCTTATAATTCACCCCTCCACTTT. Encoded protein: CASSRTPYNSPLHF.

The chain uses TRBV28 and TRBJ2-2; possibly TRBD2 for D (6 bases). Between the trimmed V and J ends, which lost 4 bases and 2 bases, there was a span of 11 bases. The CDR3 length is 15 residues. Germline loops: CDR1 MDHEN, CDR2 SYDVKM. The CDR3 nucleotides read TGTGCCAGCAGTTCGGGGGAGGCAAACACCGGGGAGCTGTTTTTT. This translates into CASSSGEANTGELFF.

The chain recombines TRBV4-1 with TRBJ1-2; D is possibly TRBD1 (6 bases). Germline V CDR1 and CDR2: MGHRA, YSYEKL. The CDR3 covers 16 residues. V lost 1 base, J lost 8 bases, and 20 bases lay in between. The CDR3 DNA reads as TGCGCCAGCAGCCAAGTTCCCAGGACAGCGAAAGACGGCTACACCTTC. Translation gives CASSQVPRTAKDGYTF.

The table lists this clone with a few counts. Written as DNA, the CDR3 is TGTGCCAGCAGCCACGGGTTAGCGGGACTCACAGATACGCAGTATTTT. The encoded protein is CASSHGLAGLTDTQYF. The genes are TRBV3-1 (or the pseudogene TRBV3-2) and TRBJ2-3; 8 nucleotides align to TRBD2. With V trimmed by 3 bases and J by 2 bases, 7 bases remained unmatched. The CDR3 has 16 amino acids. Germline CDR1 is LGHDT and CDR2 is YNNKEL (reference sequence).